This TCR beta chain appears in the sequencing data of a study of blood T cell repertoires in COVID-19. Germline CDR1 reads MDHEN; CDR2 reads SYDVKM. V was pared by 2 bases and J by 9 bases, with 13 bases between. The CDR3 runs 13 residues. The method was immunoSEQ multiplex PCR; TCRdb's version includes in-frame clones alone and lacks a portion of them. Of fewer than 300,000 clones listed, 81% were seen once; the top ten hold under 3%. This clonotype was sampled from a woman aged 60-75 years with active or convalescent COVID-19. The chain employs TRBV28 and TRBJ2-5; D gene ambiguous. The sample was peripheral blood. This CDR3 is CASSLVAEPAQYF. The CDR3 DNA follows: TGTGCCAGCAGTTTAGTGGCGGAGCCGGCCCAGTACTTC.